The sequence of this T cell receptor beta chain was determined in a study of blood T cells in healthy people across ages. Sample-barcoded 5' priming and a J-beta primer mix drove a second PCR of roughly 6 to 12 cycles. TCRdb reprocessed the 5' RACE reads via MiXCR and lists one record per CDR3 protein. Counted here are some 370,000 distinct CDR3 sequences, 50% to 60% occurring once; the ten biggest clones make up under 65%. This clonotype has just a few counts. Germline V gene data show CDR1 as LGHNA and CDR2 as YSLEER. Trimming took 0 bases from V and 4 from J, leaving 16 bases between them. The length of the CDR3 is 16 residues.

The rearrangement uses TRBV4-3 and TRBJ2-7; D not certain. This receptor was obtained from a man between 60 and 75 years old in good health. The material sequenced was blood. The CDR3 bases are TGCGCCAGCAGCCAAGATGGTACCAGCACGCCTTACGAGCAGTACTTC. Its protein is CASSQDGTSTPYEQYF.